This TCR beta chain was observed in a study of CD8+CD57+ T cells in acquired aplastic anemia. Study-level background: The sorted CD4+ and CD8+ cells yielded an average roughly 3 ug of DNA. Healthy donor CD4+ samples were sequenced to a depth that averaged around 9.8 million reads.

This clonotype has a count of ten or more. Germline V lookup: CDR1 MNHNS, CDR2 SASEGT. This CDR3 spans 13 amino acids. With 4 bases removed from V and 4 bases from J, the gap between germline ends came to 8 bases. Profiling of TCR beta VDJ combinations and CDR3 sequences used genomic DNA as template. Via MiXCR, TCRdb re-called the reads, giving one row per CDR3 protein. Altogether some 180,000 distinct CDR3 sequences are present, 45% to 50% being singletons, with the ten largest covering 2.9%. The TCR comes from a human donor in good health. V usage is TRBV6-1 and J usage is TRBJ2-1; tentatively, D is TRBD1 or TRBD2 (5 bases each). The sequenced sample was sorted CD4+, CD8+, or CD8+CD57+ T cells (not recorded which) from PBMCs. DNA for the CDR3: TGTGCCAGCAGTGGGGACGGATACAATGAGCAGTTCTTC. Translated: CASSGDGYNEQFF.